A selection of T cell receptor beta chains follows, all from one sample in a study of blood T cell repertoires in COVID-19. The assay was immunoSEQ multiplex PCR, and TCRdb's table has in-frame clones only and misses some. The sample lists about 670,000 clones, 70% to 90% occurring once. Sequenced material: peripheral blood. The receptor set was obtained from a woman aged 18-29 years with acute or convalescent COVID-19. Both conserved end residues are part of each CDR3. A D gene is named only where the DNA matches it firmly.

j_gene	v_gene	d_gene	CDR3aa
TRBJ1-6	TRBV5-1	-	CASSLEAGVSPLHF
TRBJ1-1	TRBV5-5	TRBD1	CASSSQTGYILNTEAFF
TRBJ1-1	TRBV9	-	CASSPRGVFNTEAFF
TRBJ1-2	TRBV4-1	TRBD1	CASSQQGGYGYTF
TRBJ2-7	TRBV27	TRBD1	CASSFRDRSYEQYF
TRBJ1-4	TRBV7-2	-	CASSFRGLTQLFF
TRBJ1-2	TRBV9	TRBD1	CASSGGTGPNYGYTF
TRBJ2-7	TRBV6-2/TRBV6-3	TRBD2	CASSYGGGPYEQYF
TRBJ1-5	TRBV6-6	-	CASNEAMSNQPQHF
TRBJ1-1	TRBV30	-	CAWRILDYWNTEAFF
TRBJ1-6	TRBV9	-	CASSVKGLNSPLHF
TRBJ1-5	TRBV6-2/TRBV6-3	-	CASTPTGLSNQPQHF
TRBJ1-3	TRBV24-1	TRBD1	CATSDGGQTSGNTIYF
TRBJ1-2	TRBV6-2/TRBV6-3	-	CASSLRGNYGYTF
TRBJ1-4	TRBV14	-	CASSRLQGANEKLFF
TRBJ1-1	TRBV6-5	-	CASSKTGAGWTEAFF
TRBJ2-7	TRBV27	TRBD1	CASAPGQGAQEQYF
TRBJ1-4	TRBV9	-	CASSEGGATNEKLFF
TRBJ2-7	TRBV21-1	-	CASSKGAGSDPPAQYF
TRBJ1-1	TRBV12-5	TRBD1	CASGDRTGLNTEAFF
TRBJ1-1	TRBV5-1	-	CASSLRQGWTEAFF
TRBJ2-2	TRBV19	TRBD1	CASSTTGGIGGGELFF
TRBJ1-2	TRBV3-1/TRBV3-2	-	CARLFRGYTF
TRBJ2-3	TRBV9	-	CASSGPGFRTDTQYF
TRBJ1-5	TRBV18	TRBD1	CASSPSTGTSNQPQHF